This T cell receptor (beta chain) was recovered during a study of identical twins. From germline, CDR1 is DFQATT and CDR2 SNEGSKA (reference sequence). V shed 3 bases and J shed 1 base, with 16 bases lying between them. CDR3 length equals 16 residues. From the 5' RACE reads, TCRdb called clonotypes with MiXCR, one entry per CDR3 protein. The data show about 240,000 distinct CDR3 sequences, 10% seen once. Study-wide points: Analyses based on zero insertions could be partly confounded by invariant MAIT and iNKT cells.

Regarding this clonotype: Its antigen is as yet unknown.

The V and J genes are TRBV20-1 and TRBJ2-1; no clear D gene. The origin of this receptor is a man aged 50 or older in good health. Sequenced input: memory T cells sorted from blood. The DNA for the CDR3 is TGCAGTGCTAGGGCGATAGACACCCTTTCCTACAATGAGCAGTTCTTC. Its translation is CSARAIDTLSYNEQFF.